The sequence of this TCR beta chain was determined in a study of shared clonotypes between healthy human individuals. The length of the CDR3 is 14 residues. V shed 2 bases and J shed 5 bases, with 13 bases lying between them. CDR1 SGHRS and CDR2 YFSETQ come from the germline V gene. With respect to this clone: The antigen is not known.

Study outcomes and limitations: Rarefaction gave evidence that sorted-subset sequencing remained incomplete despite large depth. A handful of donors held about 4.5% of naive CD4 clonotypes in common. The sampled material consisted only of blood, and tissue repertoires are likely to differ.

TCRdb keeps only in-frame clones here, not all; method: immunoSEQ multiplex PCR. Among fewer than 1.8 million clones listed, approximately 98.5% were seen once. The sample consisted of naive CD4+ T cells sorted from blood. Subset here: CD45RA+ positively selected. V and J are TRBV5-1 and TRBJ2-5, with a weak D call TRBD1 (6 bases). This sequence was found in a man aged 30 to 39 in good health. CDR3 sequence reads: CASSFTGNLETQYF. In DNA, the CDR3 is TGCGCCAGCAGCTTTACAGGGAATTTGGAGACCCAGTACTTC.